The source of this TCR beta chain is a study of T cells after yellow fever vaccination. Each CDR3 protein is one row after TCRdb ran MiXCR on the 5' RACE reads. The repertoire holds around 250,000 distinct CDR3 sequences, with 6.5% to 8.5% as singletons. Points from the study as a whole: Relatively few clonotypes were ones that appeared in both CD4 and CD8 compartments.

V was trimmed by 11 bases and J by 0 bases, leaving 13 bases between them. The CDR3 covers 14 residues. Looked up from germline, CDR1 is MNHNS and CDR2 is SASEGT. This clonotype has only a few counts. The antigen is undetermined. This chain joins TRBV6-1 and TRBJ2-2, with D possibly matching TRBD2 (6 bases). The sequence was collected from a man aged 25 to 40 who received the YFV17D yellow fever vaccine. The sequencing here drew on CD4+ T cells sorted from PBMCs, taken 15 days after the yellow fever booster vaccination. The CDR3 is CASSWGANTGELFF. Written as DNA, the CDR3 is TGTGCCTCCTCGTGGGGGGCGAACACCGGGGAGCTGTTTTTT.